Listed here is a single T cell receptor (beta chain). The sample is drawn from a study of cytomegalovirus exposure and HLA in healthy donors. The CDR3 is made up of 16 amino acids. Germline loops: CDR1 SGHNT, CDR2 YYREEE (reference sequence). V gave up 4 bases and J gave up 5 bases; unmatched junction bases: 12. PCR used 60 Vbeta primers and 13 Jbeta primers. Data came from immunoSEQ multiplex PCR; TCRdb stores just in-frame clones and leaves some out. Of about 150,000 clones listed, around 70% are singletons. V usage is TRBV5-4 and J usage is TRBJ2-7, with 10 bases aligning to TRBD1. This receptor was identified in a man aged 30-40 years in good health and CMV-seronegative. Material for sequencing was PBMCs. The CDR3: CASSEPGQGNFHEQYF. CDR3 bases: TGTGCCAGCAGCGAACCGGGACAGGGGAATTTCCACGAGCAGTACTTC. Full variable domain (remainder filled in from reference TRBV5-4 and TRBJ2-7): ETGVTQSPTHLIKTRGQQVTLRCSSQSGHNTVSWYQQALGQGPQFIFQYYREEENGRGNFPPRFSGLQFPNYSSELNVNALELDDSALYLCASSEPGQGNFHEQYFGPGTRLTVT.